This entry lists 19 T cell receptor beta chains sequenced from one sample in a study of OX40 agonist ivuxolimab in advanced cancers. Using immunoSEQ multiplex PCR, the repertoire was profiled, and TCRdb retains in-frame clones only, with some absent. The data show roughly 56,000 clones, 86% seen once. The source was CD4+ or CD8+ T cells sorted from blood, collected in a trial of the OX40 agonist ivuxolimab. These receptors originate from an adult with an advanced solid tumor such as melanoma, head and neck, liver or kidney cancer.

Worth noting for this clone: An end of the junction differs from the germline gene, which may be a read error. This chain links TRBV6-6 with TRBJ1-2; D unclear. Germline values: CDR1 MNHNY, CDR2 SVGAGI (reference sequence). CDR3 length: 15 residues. DNA for the CDR3: TGTGTCAGCAAATCCGGAGCCGGCGCGGGTATAGGCTACACCTTC. This gives the protein CVSKSGAGAGIGYTF.

This rearrangement joins TRBV11-2 to TRBJ2-1; TRBD2 agrees at 11 bases. The junction had 0 bases not matched to a gene; V was cut back by 1 base and J by 1 base. Germline CDR1 SGHAT, CDR2 FQNNGV. CDR3 size: 16 residues. The CDR3 here is CASSLASGGSYNEQFF. CDR3 in DNA: TGTGCCAGCAGCTTAGCTAGCGGGGGGTCCTACAATGAGCAGTTCTTC.

CDR3 amino acids: CASGKQGALRSEKLFF. The CDR3 DNA reads TGTGCCAGCGGAAAACAGGGGGCGCTAAGGTCTGAAAAACTGTTTTTT. This chain uses TRBV6-6 with TRBJ1-4; the match to TRBD1 covers 9 bases. The J segment lost 7 bases and the V segment lost 8 bases, leaving 14 bases of the junction unmatched. Germline assignment: CDR1 MNHNY and CDR2 SVGAGI (reference sequence). There are 16 residues in the CDR3.

The rearrangement links TRBV29-1 to TRBJ2-1; 12 bases are a match to TRBD1. CDR1 is SQVTM and CDR2 is ANQGSEA in the germline V gene. The V gene end was trimmed by 6 bases and the J gene end by 8 bases; junction bases not matched to a gene: 11. This CDR3 contains 15 residues. CDR3: CSVRNAGTGGDEQFF. CDR3 DNA sequence: TGCAGCGTCCGAAACGCCGGGACAGGGGGCGATGAGCAGTTCTTC.

This clone is categorized as large (0.1 to 1%). V is TRBV4-3 and J is TRBJ2-2; TRBD2 might be the D (6 bases). V lost 4 bases and J lost 5, with 20 bases in between. Germline CDR1 LGHNA, CDR2 YSLEER. The CDR3 consists of 17 residues. CDR3 nucleotides: TGCGCCAGCAGCCCGAGGTGGGCGGGGCACTCTACCGGGGAGCTGTTTTTT. It specifies CASSPRWAGHSTGELFF.

This clone has just one count. The chain recombines TRBV27 with TRBJ1-2; D is perhaps TRBD1 (5 bases). The CDR3 sequence is 13 residues long. Trimming pared 4 bases from V and 3 bases from J, leaving 9 bases between. Germline V lookup: CDR1 MNHEY, CDR2 SMNVEV (reference sequence). CDR3 region: CASSSLRDYGYTF. The CDR3 DNA sequence: TGTGCCAGCAGTTCGCTCAGGGACTATGGCTACACCTTC.

The chain is built from TRBV19 and TRBJ2-1, with D perhaps matching TRBD2 (6 bases). The germline V gene has CDR1 LNHDA and CDR2 SQIVND (reference sequence). V was pared by 1 base and J by 9 bases, with 10 bases between. The CDR3 is made up of 13 amino acids. CDR3 in DNA: TGTGCCAGTAGTATAGCCACCGGGGGTGAGCAGTTCTTC. This encodes CASSIATGGEQFF.

The chain employs TRBV5-4 and TRBJ2-7; 8 nucleotides agree with TRBD1. The CDR3 totals 15 residues. Germline V gene data show CDR1 as SGHNT and CDR2 as YYREEE (reference sequence). V gave up 2 bases and J gave up 3 bases; unmatched junction bases: 7. As DNA, the CDR3 is TGTGCCAGCAGCTTTGGACAGGGCACCATCTACGAGCAGTACTTC. Translation: CASSFGQGTIYEQYF.

This clone has only a few counts. Here the CDR3 reads CASSQGRPDTQYF. CDR3 sequence (DNA): TGCGCCAGCAGCCAAGGGCGGCCAGATACGCAGTATTTT. The chain is built from TRBV4-3 and TRBJ2-3; no reliable D call. The length of the CDR3 is 13 residues. V dropped 1 base and J dropped 4 bases, with 6 bases sitting between them. Per the germline V gene, CDR1 is LGHNA and CDR2 is YSLEER.

The V call is TRBV30, the J call TRBJ1-1, with unresolved D. This CDR3 is built from 18 residues. CDR1 is GTSNPN, CDR2 SVGIG, per germline (reference sequence). V lost 4 bases and J 1 base, leaving 25 bases between the germline ends. The CDR3 DNA is TGTGCCTGGAAACGGGAAAGGTACATTACCGAACGGAACACTGAAGCTTTCTTT. This codes for CAWKRERYITERNTEAFF.

This chain links TRBV7-9 with TRBJ1-1; D might be TRBD1 (6 bases). V was pared by 4 bases and J by 5 bases, with 20 bases between. CDR3 size: 16 residues. Germline V CDR1 and CDR2: SEHNR, FQNEAQ (reference sequence). The CDR3 sequence is CASSSLAGRGRTEAFF. CDR3 in DNA: TGTGCCAGCAGCTCACTAGCCGGCAGGGGTCGGACTGAAGCTTTCTTT. The full variable domain, rest sourced from reference TRBV7-9 and TRBJ1-1, is DTGVSQNPRHKITKRGQNVTFRCDPISEHNRLYWYRQTLGQGPEFLTYFQNEAQLEKSRLLSDRFSAERPKGSFSTLEIQRTEQGDSAMYLCASSSLAGRGRTEAFFGQGTRLTVV.

This clone was recorded a few times. This chain uses TRBV7-3 with TRBJ2-5; 11 bases match TRBD1. Trimming removed 5 bases from V and 5 bases from J; junction bases left unmatched: 7. In germline, CDR1 is SGHTA, CDR2 FQGTGA. The CDR3 sequence is 15 residues long. This chain's CDR3 is CASSLRTGGSETQYF. CDR3 in DNA: TGTGCCAGCAGCCTACGGACAGGGGGCAGCGAGACCCAGTACTTC.

The J gene is TRBJ2-7, the V gene TRBV6-6, with D perhaps matching TRBD1 or TRBD2 (6 bases each). The germline CDR1 and CDR2 sequences are MNHNY and SVGAGI (reference sequence). The CDR3 contains 15 residues. The V and J ends lost 7 bases and 1 base respectively, with 17 bases between them. The CDR3, as DNA: TGTGCCAGCACCCCCGGCCGGGGGCTTTCCTACGAGCAGTACTTC. Translation gives CASTPGRGLSYEQYF.

Details on this clone: Distinct nucleotide sequences in the sample also encode this CDR3. V and J are TRBV7-3 and TRBJ1-1; D may be TRBD1 (5 bases). Trimming left V 5 bases short and J 1 base short, with 8 bases between. Germline CDR1 reads SGHTA; CDR2 reads FQGTGA. CDR3 size: 13 residues. Here the CDR3 reads CASSRDRNTEAFF. The CDR3, as DNA: TGTGCCAGCAGCCGCGACAGGAACACTGAAGCTTTCTTT.

The chain employs TRBV6-5 and TRBJ1-1; a weak D match, TRBD1 (6 bases). The CDR3 loop spans 14 amino acids. V gave up 6 bases and J gave up 1 base, with 12 bases separating them. Germline CDR1 is MNHEY and CDR2 is SVGAGI. The CDR3 here is CASRRQTGNTEAFF. Written as DNA, the CDR3 is TGTGCCAGCAGACGCCAGACAGGGAACACTGAAGCTTTCTTT.

V is TRBV6-6 and J is TRBJ1-3; D may be TRBD1 (6 bases). CDR3 size: 14 residues. CDR1 and CDR2 (germline): MNHNY, SVGAGI (reference sequence). V lost 7 bases and J 2 bases, leaving 12 bases between the germline ends. In DNA, the CDR3 is TGTGCCAGCATCGCTGGGGGCGCTGGAAACACCATATATTTT. This gives the protein CASIAGGAGNTIYF.

The CDR3 DNA sequence: TGTGCCACAGCAGGGGGGGACAGCTATGGCTACACCTTC. Protein: CATAGGDSYGYTF. The chain has TRBV6-6 and TRBJ1-2; 7 bases agree with TRBD1. The CDR3 loop spans 13 amino acids. With V trimmed by 10 bases and J by 4 bases, 9 bases remained unmatched. Germline V gene sequence: CDR1 MNHNY, CDR2 SVGAGI (reference sequence).

The V gene is TRBV6-6, the J gene TRBJ2-5; D gene uncertain. The J call may be incorrect, as the DNA end agrees better with TRBJ2-7. The CDR3 contains 12 residues. Germline lookup yields CDR1 MNHNY and CDR2 SVGAGI (reference sequence). The CDR3: CASSRLDGEQYF. The CDR3 nucleotides are TGTGCCAGCAGTCGACTCGACGGCGAGCAGTACTTC.

The J gene is TRBJ2-3, the V gene TRBV7-9; tentatively, D is TRBD2 (7 bases). There are 15 residues in the CDR3. V lost 6 bases and J 5 bases, leaving 18 bases between the germline ends. Germline CDR1 and CDR2: SEHNR and FQNEAQ (reference sequence). DNA for the CDR3: TGTGCCAGCAGTCGGGGGGCCAGTTCCGGAGATACGCAGTATTTT. This codes for CASSRGASSGDTQYF.